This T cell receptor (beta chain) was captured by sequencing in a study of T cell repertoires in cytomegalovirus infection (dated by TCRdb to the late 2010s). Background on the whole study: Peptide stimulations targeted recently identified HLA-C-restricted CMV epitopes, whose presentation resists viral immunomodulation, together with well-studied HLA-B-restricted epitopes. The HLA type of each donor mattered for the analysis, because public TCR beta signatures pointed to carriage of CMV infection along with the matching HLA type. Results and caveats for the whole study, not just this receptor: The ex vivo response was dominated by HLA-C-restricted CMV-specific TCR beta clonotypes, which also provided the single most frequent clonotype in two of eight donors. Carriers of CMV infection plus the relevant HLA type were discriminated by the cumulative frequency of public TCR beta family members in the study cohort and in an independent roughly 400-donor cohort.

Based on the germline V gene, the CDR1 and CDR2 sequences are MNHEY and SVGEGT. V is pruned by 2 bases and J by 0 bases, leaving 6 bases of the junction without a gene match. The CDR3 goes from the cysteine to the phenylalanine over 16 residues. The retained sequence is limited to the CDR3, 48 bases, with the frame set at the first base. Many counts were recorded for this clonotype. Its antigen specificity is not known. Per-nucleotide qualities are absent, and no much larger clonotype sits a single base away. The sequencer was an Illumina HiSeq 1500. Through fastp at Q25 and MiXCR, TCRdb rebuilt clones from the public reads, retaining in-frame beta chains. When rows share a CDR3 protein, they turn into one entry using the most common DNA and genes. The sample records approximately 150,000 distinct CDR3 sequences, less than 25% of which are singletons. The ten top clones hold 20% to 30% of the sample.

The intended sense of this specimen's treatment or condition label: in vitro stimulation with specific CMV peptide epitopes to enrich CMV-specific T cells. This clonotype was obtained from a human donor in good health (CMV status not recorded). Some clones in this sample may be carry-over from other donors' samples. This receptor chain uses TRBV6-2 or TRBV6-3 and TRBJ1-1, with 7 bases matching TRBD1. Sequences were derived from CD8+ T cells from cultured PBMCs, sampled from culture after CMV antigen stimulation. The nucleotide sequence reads TGTGCCAGCAGTTACGGGGGACAGACTATGAACACTGAAGCTTTCTTT. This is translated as CASSYGGQTMNTEAFF.